The sequence of this T cell receptor beta chain was determined in a study of T cell responses to AZD1222 COVID-19 vaccine. Study context: Second-dose intervals of approximately 4 or approximately 12 weeks were pooled. Study-wide points: Females outnumbered males among donors, who were mostly white British; clonal diversity was possibly underestimated. There were repertoire samples only from the period after the peak T cell response. Unmutated variant regions reportedly attract nearly half of all spike-specific TCRs.

This clone was seen only once. The antigen remains unidentified. Other DNA sequences in the sample encode the same CDR3. Measured with immunoSEQ multiplex PCR; TCRdb has only the in-frame clones, and not every one. This table has just over 95,000 clones, about 88% appearing once. The sequence was collected from an adult in good health. The starting material was peripheral blood, obtained on day 0 of AZD1222 vaccination.

This chain's CDR3 is CASSLNYEQYF. As DNA, the CDR3 is TGTGCCAGCAGCCTGAACTACGAGCAGTACTTC. V is TRBV5-6 and J is TRBJ2-7; D call uncertain. Trimming shortened V by 4 bases and J by 3 bases, and 5 bases separated the two germline ends. The CDR3 covers 11 residues. CDR1 SGHDT and CDR2 YYEEEE come from the germline V gene.